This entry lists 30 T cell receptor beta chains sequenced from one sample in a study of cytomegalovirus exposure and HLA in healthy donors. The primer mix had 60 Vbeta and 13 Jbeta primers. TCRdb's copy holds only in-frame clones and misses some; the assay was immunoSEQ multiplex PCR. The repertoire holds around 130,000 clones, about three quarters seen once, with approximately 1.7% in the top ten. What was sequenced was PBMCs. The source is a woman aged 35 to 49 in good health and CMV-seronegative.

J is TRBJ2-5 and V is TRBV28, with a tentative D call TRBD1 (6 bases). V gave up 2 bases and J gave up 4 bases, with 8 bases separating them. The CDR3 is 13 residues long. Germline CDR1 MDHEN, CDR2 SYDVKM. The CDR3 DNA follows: TGTGCCAGCAGTTTACTCAGGGGAGAGACCCAGTACTTC. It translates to CASSLLRGETQYF. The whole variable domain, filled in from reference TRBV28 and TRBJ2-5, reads DVKVTQSSRYLVKRTGEKVFLECVQDMDHENMFWYRQDPGLGLRLIYFSYDVKMKEKGDIPEGYSVSREKKERFSLILESASTNQTSMYLCASSLLRGETQYFGPGTRLLVL.

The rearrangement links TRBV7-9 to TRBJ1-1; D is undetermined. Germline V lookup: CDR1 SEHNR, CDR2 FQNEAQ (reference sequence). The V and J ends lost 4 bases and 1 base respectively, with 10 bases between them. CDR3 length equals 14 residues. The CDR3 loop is CASSSPVPNTEAFF. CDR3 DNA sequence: TGTGCCAGCAGCTCACCAGTTCCGAACACTGAAGCTTTCTTT.

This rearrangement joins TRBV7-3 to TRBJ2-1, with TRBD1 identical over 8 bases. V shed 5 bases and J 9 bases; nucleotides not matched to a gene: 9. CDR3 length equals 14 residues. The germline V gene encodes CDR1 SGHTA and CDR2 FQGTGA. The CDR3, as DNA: TGTGCCAGCAGCCCCTGGACAGGGACGGGTGAGCAGTTCTTC. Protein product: CASSPWTGTGEQFF.

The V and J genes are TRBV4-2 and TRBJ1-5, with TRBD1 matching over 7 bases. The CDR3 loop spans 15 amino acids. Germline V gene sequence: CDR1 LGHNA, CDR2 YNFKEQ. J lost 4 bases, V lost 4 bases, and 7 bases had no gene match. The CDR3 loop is CASSPRPGGNQPQHF. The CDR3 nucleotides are TGTGCCAGCAGCCCCCGGCCAGGGGGGAATCAGCCCCAGCATTTT.

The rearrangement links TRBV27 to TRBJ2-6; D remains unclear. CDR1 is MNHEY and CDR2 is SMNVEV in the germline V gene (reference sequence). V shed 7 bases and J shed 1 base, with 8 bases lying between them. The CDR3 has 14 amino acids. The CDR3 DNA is TGTGCCAGCAACCTCGCGTCTGGGGCCAACGTCCTGACTTTC. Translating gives CASNLASGANVLTF.

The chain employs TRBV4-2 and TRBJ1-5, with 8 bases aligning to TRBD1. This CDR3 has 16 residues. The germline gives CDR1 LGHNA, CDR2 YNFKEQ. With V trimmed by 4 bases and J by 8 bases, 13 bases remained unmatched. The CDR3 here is CASSRTGQEAGEPQHF. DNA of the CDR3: TGTGCCAGCAGCCGCACGGGACAGGAGGCCGGGGAGCCCCAGCATTTT.

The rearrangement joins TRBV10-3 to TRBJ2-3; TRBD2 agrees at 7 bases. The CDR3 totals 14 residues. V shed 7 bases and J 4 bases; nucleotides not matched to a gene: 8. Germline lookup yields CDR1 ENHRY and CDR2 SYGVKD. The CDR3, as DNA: TGTGCCATCACCCCGGGAGGAGGTGCAGATACGCAGTATTTT. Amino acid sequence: CAITPGGGADTQYF.

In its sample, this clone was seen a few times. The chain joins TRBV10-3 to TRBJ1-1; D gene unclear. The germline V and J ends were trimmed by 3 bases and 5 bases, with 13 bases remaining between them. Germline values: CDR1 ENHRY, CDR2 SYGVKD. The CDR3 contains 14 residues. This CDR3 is CAISDSSAGTEAFF. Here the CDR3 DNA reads TGTGCCATCAGTGATTCTAGCGCTGGGACTGAAGCTTTCTTT.

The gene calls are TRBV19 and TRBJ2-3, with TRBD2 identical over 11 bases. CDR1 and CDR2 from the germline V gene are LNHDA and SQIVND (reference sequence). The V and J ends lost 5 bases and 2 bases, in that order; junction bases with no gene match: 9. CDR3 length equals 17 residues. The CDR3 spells CASSAPGLAASTDTQYF. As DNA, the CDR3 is TGTGCCAGTAGTGCTCCGGGACTAGCGGCTTCCACAGATACGCAGTATTTT. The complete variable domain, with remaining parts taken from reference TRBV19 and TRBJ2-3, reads DGGITQSPKYLFRKEGQNVTLSCEQNLNHDAMYWYRQDPGQGLRLIYYSQIVNDFQKGDIAEGYSVSREKKESFPLTVTSAQKNPTAFYLCASSAPGLAASTDTQYFGPGTRLTVL.

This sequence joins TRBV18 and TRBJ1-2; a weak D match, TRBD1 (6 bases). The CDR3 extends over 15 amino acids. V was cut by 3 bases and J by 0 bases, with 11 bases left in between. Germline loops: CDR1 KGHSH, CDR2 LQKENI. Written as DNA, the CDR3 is TGTGCCAGCTCACCCACGCAGGGGACTAACTATGGCTACACCTTC. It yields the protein CASSPTQGTNYGYTF.

CDR3 region: CASTNGGYGYTF. The CDR3 coding sequence is TGTGCCAGCACCAACGGGGGGTATGGCTACACCTTC. The V gene is TRBV6-1, the J gene TRBJ1-2; perhaps TRBD1 as D (5 bases). The length of the CDR3 is 12 residues. Germline CDR1 and CDR2: MNHNS and SASEGT. Trimming took off 7 bases at V and 5 bases at J, with 11 bases between the two ends.

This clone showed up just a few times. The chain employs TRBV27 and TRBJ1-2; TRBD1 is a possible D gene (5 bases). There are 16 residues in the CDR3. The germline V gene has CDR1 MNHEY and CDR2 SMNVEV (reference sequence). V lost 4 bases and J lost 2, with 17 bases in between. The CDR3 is CASSSDQGKANYGYTF. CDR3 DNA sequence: TGTGCCAGCAGTTCCGACCAGGGAAAAGCAAACTATGGCTACACCTTC.

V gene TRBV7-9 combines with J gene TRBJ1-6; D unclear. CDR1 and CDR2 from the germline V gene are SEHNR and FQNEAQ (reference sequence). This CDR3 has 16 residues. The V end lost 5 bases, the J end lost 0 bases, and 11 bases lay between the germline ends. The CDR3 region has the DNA TGTGCCAGCAGCCCACTCTTTAGCTCCTATAATTCACCCCTCCACTTT. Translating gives CASSPLFSSYNSPLHF.

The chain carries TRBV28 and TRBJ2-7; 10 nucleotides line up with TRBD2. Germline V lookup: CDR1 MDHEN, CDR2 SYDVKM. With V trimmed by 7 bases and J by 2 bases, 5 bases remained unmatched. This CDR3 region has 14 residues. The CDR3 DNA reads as TGTGCCAGCAATAAAGCGGGAGGGGCCTACGAGCAGTACTTC. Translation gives CASNKAGGAYEQYF.

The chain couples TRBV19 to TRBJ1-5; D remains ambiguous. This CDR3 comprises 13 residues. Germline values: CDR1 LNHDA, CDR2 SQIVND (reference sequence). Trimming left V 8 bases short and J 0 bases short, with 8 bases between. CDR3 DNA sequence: TGTGCCAGTCGGGATCTTAGCAATCAGCCCCAGCATTTT. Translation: CASRDLSNQPQHF.

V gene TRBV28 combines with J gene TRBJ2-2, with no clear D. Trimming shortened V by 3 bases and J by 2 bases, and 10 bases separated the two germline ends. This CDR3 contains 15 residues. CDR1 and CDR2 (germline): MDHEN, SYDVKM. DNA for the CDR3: TGTGCCAGCAGTTTTGGTCTAGTAAACACCGGGGAGCTGTTTTTT. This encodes CASSFGLVNTGELFF.

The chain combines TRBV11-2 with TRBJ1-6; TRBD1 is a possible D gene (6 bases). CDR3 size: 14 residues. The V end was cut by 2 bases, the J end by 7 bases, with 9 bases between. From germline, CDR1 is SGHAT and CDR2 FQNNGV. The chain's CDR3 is CASSLTGPNSPLHF. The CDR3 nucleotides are TGTGCCAGCAGCTTAACAGGGCCCAATTCACCCCTCCACTTT.

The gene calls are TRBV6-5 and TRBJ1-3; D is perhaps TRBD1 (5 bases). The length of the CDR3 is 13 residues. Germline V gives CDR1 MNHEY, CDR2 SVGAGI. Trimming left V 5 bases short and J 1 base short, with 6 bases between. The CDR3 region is CASSGTSGNTIYF. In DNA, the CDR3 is TGTGCCAGCAGTGGGACTTCTGGAAACACCATATATTTT.

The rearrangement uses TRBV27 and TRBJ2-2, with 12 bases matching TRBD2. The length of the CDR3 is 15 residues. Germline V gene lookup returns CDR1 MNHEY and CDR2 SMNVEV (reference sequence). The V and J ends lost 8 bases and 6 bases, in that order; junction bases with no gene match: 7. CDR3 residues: CASHGLAGKSGELFF. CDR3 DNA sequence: TGTGCCAGCCACGGACTAGCGGGAAAGTCCGGGGAGCTGTTTTTT.

The CDR3 spells CAGQGAGNTEAFF. The CDR3 DNA reads as TGTGCCGGACAGGGGGCGGGGAACACTGAAGCTTTCTTT. The genes are TRBV28 and TRBJ1-1; TRBD1 matches at 11 bases. Germline CDR1 MDHEN, CDR2 SYDVKM. The CDR3 sequence is 13 residues long. J was trimmed by 1 base and V by 11 bases; bases with no gene match: 3.

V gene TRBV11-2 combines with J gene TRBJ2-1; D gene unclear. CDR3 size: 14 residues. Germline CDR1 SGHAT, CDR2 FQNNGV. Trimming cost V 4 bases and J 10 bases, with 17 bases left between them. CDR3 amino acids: CASSSTVAPGEQFF. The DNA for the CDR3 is TGTGCCAGCAGCTCGACCGTAGCCCCTGGAGAGCAGTTCTTC.

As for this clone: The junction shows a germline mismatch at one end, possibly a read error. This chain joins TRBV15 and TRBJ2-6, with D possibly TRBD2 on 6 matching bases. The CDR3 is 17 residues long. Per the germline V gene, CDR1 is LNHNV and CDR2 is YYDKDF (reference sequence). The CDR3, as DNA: TGTGCCACCAGCCCCTACTGGGACTCCTCTGGGGCCAACGGCCTGACTTTC. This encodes CATSPYWDSSGANGLTF.

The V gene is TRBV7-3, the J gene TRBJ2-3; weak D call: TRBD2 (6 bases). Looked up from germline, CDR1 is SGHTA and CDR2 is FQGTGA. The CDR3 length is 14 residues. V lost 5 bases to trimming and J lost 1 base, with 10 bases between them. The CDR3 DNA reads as TGTGCCAGCAGCCCCGGGACTCGCACAGATACGCAGTATTTT. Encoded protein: CASSPGTRTDTQYF. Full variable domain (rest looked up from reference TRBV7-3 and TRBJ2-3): GAGVSQTPSNKVTEKGKYVELRCDPISGHTALYWYRQSLGQGPEFLIYFQGTGAADDSGLPNDRFFAVRPEGSVSTLKIQRTERGDSAVYLCASSPGTRTDTQYFGPGTRLTVL.

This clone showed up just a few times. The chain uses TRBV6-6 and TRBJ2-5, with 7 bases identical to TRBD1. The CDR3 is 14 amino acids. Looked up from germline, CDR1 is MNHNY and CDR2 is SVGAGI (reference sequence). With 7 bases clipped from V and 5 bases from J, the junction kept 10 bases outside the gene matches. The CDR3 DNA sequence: TGTGCCAGCACCCCAGGGGGTAGGGTGGAGACCCAGTACTTC. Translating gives CASTPGGRVETQYF.

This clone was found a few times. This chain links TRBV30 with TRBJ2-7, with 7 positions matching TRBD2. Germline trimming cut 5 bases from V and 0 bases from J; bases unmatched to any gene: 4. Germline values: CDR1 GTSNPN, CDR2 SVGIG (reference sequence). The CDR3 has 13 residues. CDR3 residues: CAWGLAVSYEQYF. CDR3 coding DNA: TGTGCCTGGGGCCTAGCGGTCTCCTACGAGCAGTACTTC.

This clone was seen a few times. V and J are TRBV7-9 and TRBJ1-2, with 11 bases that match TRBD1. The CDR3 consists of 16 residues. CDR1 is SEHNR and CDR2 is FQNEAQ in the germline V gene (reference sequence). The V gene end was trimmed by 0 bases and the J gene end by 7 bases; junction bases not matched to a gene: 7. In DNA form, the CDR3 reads TGTGCCAGCAGCTTAGCCATAAGTGGGACAGGGGGTGGCTACACCTTC. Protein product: CASSLAISGTGGGYTF.

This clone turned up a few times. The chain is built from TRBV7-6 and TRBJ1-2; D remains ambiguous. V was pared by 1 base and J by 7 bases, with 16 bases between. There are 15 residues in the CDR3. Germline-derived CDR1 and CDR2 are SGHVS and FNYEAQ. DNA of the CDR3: TGTGCCAGCAGCTTAGGTGAGGACGGGAAGTCTGGCTACACCTTC. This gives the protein CASSLGEDGKSGYTF.

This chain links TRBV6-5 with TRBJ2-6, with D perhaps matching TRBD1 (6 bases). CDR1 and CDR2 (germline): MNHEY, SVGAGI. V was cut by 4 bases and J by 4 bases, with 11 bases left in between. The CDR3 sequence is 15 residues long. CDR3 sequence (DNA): TGTGCCAGCAGTTCTACAGGGTTCGGGGCCAACGTCCTGACTTTC. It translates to CASSSTGFGANVLTF.

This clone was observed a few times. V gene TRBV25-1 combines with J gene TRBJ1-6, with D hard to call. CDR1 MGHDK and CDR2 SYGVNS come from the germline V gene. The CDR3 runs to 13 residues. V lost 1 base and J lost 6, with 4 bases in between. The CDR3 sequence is CASSELINSPLHF. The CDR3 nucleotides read TGTGCCAGCAGTGAATTAATTAATTCACCCCTCCACTTT.

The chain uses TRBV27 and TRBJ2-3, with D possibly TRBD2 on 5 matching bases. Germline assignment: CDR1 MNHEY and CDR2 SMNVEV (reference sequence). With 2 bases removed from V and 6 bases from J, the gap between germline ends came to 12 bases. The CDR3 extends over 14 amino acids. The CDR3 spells CASSLRTAVDTQYF. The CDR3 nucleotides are TGTGCCAGCAGTTTACGGACTGCCGTGGATACGCAGTATTTT.